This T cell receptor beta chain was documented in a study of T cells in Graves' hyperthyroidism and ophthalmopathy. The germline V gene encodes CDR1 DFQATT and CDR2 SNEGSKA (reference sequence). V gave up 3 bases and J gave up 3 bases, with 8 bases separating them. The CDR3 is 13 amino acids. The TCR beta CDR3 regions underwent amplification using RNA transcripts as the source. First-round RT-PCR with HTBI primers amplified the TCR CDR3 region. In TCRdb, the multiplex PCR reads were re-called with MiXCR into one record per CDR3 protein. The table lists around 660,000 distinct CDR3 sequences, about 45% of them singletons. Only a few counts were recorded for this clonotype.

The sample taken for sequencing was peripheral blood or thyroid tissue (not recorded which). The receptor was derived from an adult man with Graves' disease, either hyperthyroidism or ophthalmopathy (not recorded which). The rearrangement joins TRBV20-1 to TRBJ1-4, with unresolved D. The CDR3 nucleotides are TGCAGTGCTAGGTCCGGGGCTAATGAAAAACTGTTTTTT. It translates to CSARSGANEKLFF.